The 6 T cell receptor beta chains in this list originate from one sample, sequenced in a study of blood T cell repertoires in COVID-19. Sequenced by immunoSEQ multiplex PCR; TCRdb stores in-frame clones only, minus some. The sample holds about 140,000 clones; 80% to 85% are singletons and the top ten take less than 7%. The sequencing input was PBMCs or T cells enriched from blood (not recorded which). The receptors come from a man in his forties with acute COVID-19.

The CDR3 region is CASSYRETGGGETQYF. CDR3 bases: TGTGCCAGCAGCTACCGAGAGACAGGGGGCGGGGAGACCCAGTACTTC. The V call is TRBV5-6, the J call TRBJ2-5; 10 bases are a match to TRBD1. Unmatched junction bases numbered 10, after V lost 3 bases and J lost 5 bases. CDR3 size: 16 residues. From germline, CDR1 is SGHDT and CDR2 YYEEEE.

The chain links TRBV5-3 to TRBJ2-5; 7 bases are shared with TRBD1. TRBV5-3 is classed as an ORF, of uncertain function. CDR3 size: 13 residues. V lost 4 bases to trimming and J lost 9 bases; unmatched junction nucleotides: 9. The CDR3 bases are TGTGCCAGAAGCCCTGACAGGGATCTAGCCCAGTACTTC. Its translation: CARSPDRDLAQYF.

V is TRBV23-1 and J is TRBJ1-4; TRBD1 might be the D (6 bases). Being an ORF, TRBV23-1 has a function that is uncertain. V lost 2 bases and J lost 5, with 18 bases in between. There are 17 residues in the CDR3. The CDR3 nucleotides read TGCGCCAGCAGTCAACAACCACGACAGGCAGTAAATGAAAAACTGTTTTTT. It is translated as CASSQQPRQAVNEKLFF.

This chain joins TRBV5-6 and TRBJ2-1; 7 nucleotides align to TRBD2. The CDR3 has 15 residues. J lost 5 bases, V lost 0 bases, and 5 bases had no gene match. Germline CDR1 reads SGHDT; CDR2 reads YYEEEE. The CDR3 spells CASSLVAGQNNEQFF. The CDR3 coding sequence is TGTGCCAGCAGCTTGGTAGCGGGCCAAAACAATGAGCAGTTCTTC.

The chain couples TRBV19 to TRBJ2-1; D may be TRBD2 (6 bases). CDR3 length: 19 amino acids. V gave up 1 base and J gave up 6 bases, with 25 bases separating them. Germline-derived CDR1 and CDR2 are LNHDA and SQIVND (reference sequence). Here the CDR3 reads CASSIVVGRPTRAPNEQFF. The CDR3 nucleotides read TGTGCCAGTAGTATAGTGGTTGGACGGCCGACTAGAGCCCCCAATGAGCAGTTCTTC.

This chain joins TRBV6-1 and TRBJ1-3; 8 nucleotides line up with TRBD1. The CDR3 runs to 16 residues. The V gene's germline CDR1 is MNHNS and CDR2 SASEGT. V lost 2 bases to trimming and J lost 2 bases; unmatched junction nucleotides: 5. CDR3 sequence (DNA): TGTGCCAGCAGTGAATACCCAGGGGGCACTGGAAACACCATATATTTT. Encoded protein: CASSEYPGGTGNTIYF.